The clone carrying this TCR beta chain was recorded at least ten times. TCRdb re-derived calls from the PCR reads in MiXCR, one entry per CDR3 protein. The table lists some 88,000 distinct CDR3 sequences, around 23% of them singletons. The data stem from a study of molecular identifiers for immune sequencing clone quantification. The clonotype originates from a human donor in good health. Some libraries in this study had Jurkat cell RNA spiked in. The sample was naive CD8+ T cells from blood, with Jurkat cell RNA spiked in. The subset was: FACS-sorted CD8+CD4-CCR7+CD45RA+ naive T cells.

CDR3 bases: TGTGCCAGCAGCTTAGGCGGGGCCGTGAACACCGGGGAGCTGTTTTTT. Its translation is CASSLGGAVNTGELFF. V and J are TRBV13 and TRBJ2-2; possibly TRBD1 or TRBD2 for D (5 bases each). The CDR3 is 16 amino acids. Trimming stripped 0 bases from V and 1 base from J, with 9 bases between. Germline V gene lookup returns CDR1 PRHDT and CDR2 FYEKMQ (reference sequence).